These 4 T cell receptor beta chains were all obtained from the same sample, sequenced in a study of T cell changes during pregnancy in multiple sclerosis. Some clones are missing from TCRdb's copy, which holds only in-frame ones; the method was immunoSEQ multiplex PCR. The sample yields under 65,000 clones, roughly 90% seen once. This sample comprised peripheral blood, obtained in the first trimester of pregnancy. These receptors originate from a female donor in good health, enrolled as a control in a pregnancy study.

Concerning this clone itself: Sequence at one end of the junction differs from germline and may be a read error. The CDR3 sequence: CASSLGGSVTGVLFF. CDR3 sequence (DNA): TGCGCCAGCAGCTTGGGTGGTAGTGTAACCGGGGTGCTGTTTTTT. V usage is TRBV5-1 and J usage is TRBJ2-2; maybe TRBD2 (5 bases). The CDR3 is 15 residues long. Germline values: CDR1 SGHRS, CDR2 YFSETQ.

J is TRBJ1-1 and V is TRBV19; the match to TRBD1 covers 9 bases. J gave up 5 bases and V 6 bases, and 4 bases lay outside the gene matches. Germline CDR1 and CDR2: LNHDA and SQIVND (reference sequence). This CDR3 has 13 residues. This CDR3 is CASRLTGGTEAFF. The CDR3 DNA is TGTGCCAGTAGGTTGACAGGGGGAACTGAAGCTTTCTTT. The variable domain in full, completed from reference TRBV19 and TRBJ1-1, reads DGGITQSPKYLFRKEGQNVTLSCEQNLNHDAMYWYRQDPGQGLRLIYYSQIVNDFQKGDIAEGYSVSREKKESFPLTVTSAQKNPTAFYLCASRLTGGTEAFFGQGTRLTVV.

This rearrangement joins TRBV19 to TRBJ1-1; D is undetermined. Trimming took 1 base from V and 3 from J, leaving 9 bases between them. The germline V gene has CDR1 LNHDA and CDR2 SQIVND (reference sequence). The CDR3 loop spans 14 amino acids. The CDR3 DNA reads as TGTGCCAGTAGTATAGGTCGGCAGGACACTGAAGCTTTCTTT. Translating gives CASSIGRQDTEAFF.

This clone was picked up a small number of times. V is TRBV19 and J is TRBJ1-5, with 10 nucleotides matching TRBD1. The CDR3 length is 16 residues. Germline V gene sequence: CDR1 LNHDA, CDR2 SQIVND (reference sequence). The J segment lost 5 bases and the V segment lost 6 bases, leaving 10 bases of the junction unmatched. Here the CDR3 DNA reads TGTGCCAGTAGCACACCGGGACAGGGGTGGGATCAGCCCCAGCATTTT. This codes for CASSTPGQGWDQPQHF.